Included here is one T cell receptor beta chain sequence, with context. As yet, its antigen is unknown. Average productive template count per sample was about 40,000. The method was immunoSEQ multiplex PCR; TCRdb's version includes in-frame clones alone and lacks a portion of them. The sample includes about 19,000 clones, about 92% seen only once; the top ten take 45%. These data are taken from a study of STAT3 mutations in large granular lymphocyte leukemia. Overall study context: Over half of T-LGLL patients had one or more immunosuppressive regimens. Study results and limitations: Every T-LGLL patient had at least one immunodominant TCRbeta clonotype. Persisting codominant clonotypes may have hidden a small pathogenic clone. Differing intervals and regimens complicate linking therapy response to clone burden.

This clonotype was sampled from a man aged 55 to 70 with T-cell large granular lymphocyte leukemia. Some clones in this sample may be carry-over from other donors' samples. The sample was peripheral blood mononuclear cells.

CDR3 sequence: CASSTLQGANTGELFF. Written as DNA, the CDR3 is TGTGCCAGTAGTACCCTACAGGGGGCGAACACCGGGGAGCTGTTTTTT. V is TRBV19 and J is TRBJ2-2; TRBD1 matches at 8 bases. CDR1 and CDR2 from the germline V gene are LNHDA and SQIVND (reference sequence). This CDR3 comprises 16 residues. V trimming: 4 bases; J trimming: 0 bases; junction bases outside the gene matches: 4.